These 2 T cell receptor beta chains were sequenced from one sample in a study of T cells expressing NK-cell markers. From the 5' RACE reads, TCRdb lists one entry per CDR3 protein and no DNA. The sample includes hundreds of thousands of distinct CDR3 sequences. Sequencing was done on a sample of blood T cells: a sorted CD56 or NKG2C T cell subset, CD4+ or CD8+ T cells, or bulk PBMC T cells (not recorded which). The receptors here all came from a woman between 18 and 70 years old in good health.

The genes are TRBV7-2 and TRBJ1-5. Germline V gene sequence: CDR1 SGHTA, CDR2 FQGNSA. The CDR3 runs to 15 residues. CDR3 loop: CASSPMQHSNQPQHF. Looking up the rest from reference TRBV7-2 and TRBJ1-5 gives the full variable domain: GAGVSQSPSNKVTEKGKDVELRCDPISGHTALYWYRQSLGQGLEFLIYFQGNSAPDKSGLPSDRFSAERTGGSVSTLTIQRTQQEDSAVYLCASSPMQHSNQPQHFGDGTRLSIL.

V gene TRBV27 combines with J gene TRBJ1-2; the D gene TCRdb calls, TRBD1, cannot be checked with no DNA. Germline CDR1 is MNHEY and CDR2 is SMNVEV (reference sequence). The CDR3 length is 15 residues. Here the CDR3 reads CASSLGGGGLYGYTF.